This T cell receptor beta chain was sequenced during a study of vaccination effects on CD4 cells after COVID-19. The germline gives CDR1 KGHSH, CDR2 LQKENI. The CDR3 is 12 amino acids. V was clipped by 3 bases and J by 5 bases, with 4 bases between them. This clone was found a few times. What it binds is unknown. Other nucleotide sequences in the sample specify the same CDR3. The method was immunoSEQ multiplex PCR; TCRdb's version includes in-frame clones alone and lacks a portion of them. The sample lists about 64,000 clones, 65% to 75% occurring once. Scientists isolated CD4+ T cells after a roughly nine-day culture period ended.

This clonotype was sampled from a human donor who had a prior SARS-CoV-2 infection. Sample: CD4+ T cells from PBMCs cultured without peptide, taken before COVID-19 vaccination. The chain joins TRBV18 to TRBJ2-2; D gene ambiguous. CDR3: CASSPRTGELFF. The CDR3 DNA is TGTGCCAGCTCACCTAGGACCGGGGAGCTGTTTTTT.